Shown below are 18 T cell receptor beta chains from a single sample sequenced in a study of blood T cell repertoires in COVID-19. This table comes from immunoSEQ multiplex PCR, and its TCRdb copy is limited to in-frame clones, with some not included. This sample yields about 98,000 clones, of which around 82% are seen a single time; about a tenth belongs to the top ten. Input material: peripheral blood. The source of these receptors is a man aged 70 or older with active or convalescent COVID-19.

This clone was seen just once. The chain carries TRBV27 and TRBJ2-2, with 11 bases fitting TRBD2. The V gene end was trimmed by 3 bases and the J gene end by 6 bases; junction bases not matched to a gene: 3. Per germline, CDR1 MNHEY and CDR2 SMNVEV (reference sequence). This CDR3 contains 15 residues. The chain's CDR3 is CASSLGSGGAGELFF. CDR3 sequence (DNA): TGTGCCAGCAGTTTGGGTAGCGGGGGGGCCGGGGAGCTGTTTTTT.

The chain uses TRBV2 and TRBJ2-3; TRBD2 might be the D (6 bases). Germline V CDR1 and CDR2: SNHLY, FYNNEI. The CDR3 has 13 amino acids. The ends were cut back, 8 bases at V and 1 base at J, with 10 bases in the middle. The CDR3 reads CASGGGGTDTQYF. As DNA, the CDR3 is TGTGCCAGCGGTGGCGGGGGCACAGATACGCAGTATTTT.

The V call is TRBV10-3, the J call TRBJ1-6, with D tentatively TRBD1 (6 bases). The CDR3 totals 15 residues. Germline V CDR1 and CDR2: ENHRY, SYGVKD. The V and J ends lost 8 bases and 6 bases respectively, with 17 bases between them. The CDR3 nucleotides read TGTGCCATCTCGGCGGAGGTCAGGGGTAATTCACCCCTCCACTTT. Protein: CAISAEVRGNSPLHF.

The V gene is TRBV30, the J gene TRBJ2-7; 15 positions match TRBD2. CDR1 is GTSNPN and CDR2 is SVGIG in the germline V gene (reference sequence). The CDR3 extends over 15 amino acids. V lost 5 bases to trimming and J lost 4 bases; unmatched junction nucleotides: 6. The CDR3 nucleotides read TGTGCCTGGGGACTAGCGGGGGGGCTCCCATACGAGCAGTACTTC. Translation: CAWGLAGGLPYEQYF.

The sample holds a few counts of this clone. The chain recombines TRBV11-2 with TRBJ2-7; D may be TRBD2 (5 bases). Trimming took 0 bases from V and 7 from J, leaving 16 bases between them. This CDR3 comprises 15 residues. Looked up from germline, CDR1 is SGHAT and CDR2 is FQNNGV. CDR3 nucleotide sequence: TGTGCCAGCAGCTTAGAGCGGCCGGGCCGAGGGGAGCAGTACTTC. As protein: CASSLERPGRGEQYF.

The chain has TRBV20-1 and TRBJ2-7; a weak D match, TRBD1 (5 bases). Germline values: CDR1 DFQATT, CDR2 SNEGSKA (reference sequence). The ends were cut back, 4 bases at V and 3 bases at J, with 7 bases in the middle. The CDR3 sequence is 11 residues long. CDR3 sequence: CSAIDSYEQYF. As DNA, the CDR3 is TGCAGTGCTATCGACAGCTACGAGCAGTACTTC.

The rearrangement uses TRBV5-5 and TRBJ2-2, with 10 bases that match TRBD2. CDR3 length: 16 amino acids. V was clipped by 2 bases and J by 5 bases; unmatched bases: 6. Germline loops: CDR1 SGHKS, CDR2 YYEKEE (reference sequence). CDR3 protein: CASSLLAGLRTGELFF. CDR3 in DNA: TGTGCCAGCAGCTTACTAGCGGGGTTACGAACCGGGGAGCTGTTTTTT. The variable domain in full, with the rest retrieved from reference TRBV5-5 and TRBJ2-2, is DAGVTQSPTHLIKTRGQQVTLRCSPISGHKSVSWYQQVLGQGPQFIFQYYEKEERGRGNFPDRFSARQFPNYSSELNVNALLLGDSALYLCASSLLAGLRTGELFFGEGSRLTVL.

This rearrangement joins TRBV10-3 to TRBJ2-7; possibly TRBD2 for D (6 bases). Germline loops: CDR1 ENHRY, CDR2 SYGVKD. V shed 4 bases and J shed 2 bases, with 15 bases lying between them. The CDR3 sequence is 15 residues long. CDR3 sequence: CAISGLREETYEQYF. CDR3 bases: TGTGCCATCAGTGGACTCAGGGAGGAGACCTACGAGCAGTACTTC.

The CDR3 sequence is CASSYSGLGQIGGYTF. In DNA form, the CDR3 reads TGTGCCAGCAGTTACTCGGGATTGGGACAGATAGGTGGCTACACCTTC. V usage is TRBV6-2 or TRBV6-3 and J usage is TRBJ1-2, with 7 positions matching TRBD1. After removal of 0 bases from V and 7 bases from J, the junction contained 11 bases not matched to a gene. The length of the CDR3 is 16 residues. The V gene's germline CDR1 is MNHEY and CDR2 SVGEGT.

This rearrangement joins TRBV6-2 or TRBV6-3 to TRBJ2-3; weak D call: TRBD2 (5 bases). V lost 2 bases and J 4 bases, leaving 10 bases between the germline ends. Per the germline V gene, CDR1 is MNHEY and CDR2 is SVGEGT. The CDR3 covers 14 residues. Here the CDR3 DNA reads TGTGCCAGCAGTTACGGGAGCGGCGCAGATACGCAGTATTTT. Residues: CASSYGSGADTQYF.

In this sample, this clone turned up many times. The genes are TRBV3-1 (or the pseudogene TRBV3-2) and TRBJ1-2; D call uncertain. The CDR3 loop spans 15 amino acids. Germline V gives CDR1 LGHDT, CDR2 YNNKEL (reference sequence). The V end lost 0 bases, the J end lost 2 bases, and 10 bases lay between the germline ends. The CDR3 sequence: CASSQEGISNYGYTF. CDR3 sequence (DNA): TGTGCCAGCAGCCAAGAGGGCATAAGCAACTATGGCTACACCTTC.

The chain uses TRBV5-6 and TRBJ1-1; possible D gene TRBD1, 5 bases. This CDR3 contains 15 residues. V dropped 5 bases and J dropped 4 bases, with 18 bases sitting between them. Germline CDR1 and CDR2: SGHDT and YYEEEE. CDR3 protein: CASRPLGPGGTEAFF. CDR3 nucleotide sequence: TGTGCCAGCAGGCCCTTGGGTCCGGGGGGCACTGAAGCTTTCTTT.

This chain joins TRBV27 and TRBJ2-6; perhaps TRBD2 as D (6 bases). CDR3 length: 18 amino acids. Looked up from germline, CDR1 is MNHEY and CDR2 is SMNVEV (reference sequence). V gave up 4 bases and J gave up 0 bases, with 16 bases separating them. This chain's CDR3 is CASSSSPGLYSGANVLTF. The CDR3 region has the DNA TGTGCCAGCAGTTCATCCCCGGGACTGTACTCTGGGGCCAACGTCCTGACTTTC.

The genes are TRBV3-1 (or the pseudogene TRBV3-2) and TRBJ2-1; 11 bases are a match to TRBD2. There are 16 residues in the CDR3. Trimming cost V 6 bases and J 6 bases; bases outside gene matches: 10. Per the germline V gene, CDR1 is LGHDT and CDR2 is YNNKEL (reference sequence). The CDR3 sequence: CASSPPLAGGPNEQFF. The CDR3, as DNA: TGTGCCAGCAGTCCACCTCTAGCGGGGGGTCCCAATGAGCAGTTCTTC.

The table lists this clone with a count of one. The CDR3 here is CASSPTGRMETQYF. The CDR3 DNA reads TGTGCCAGCTCACCGACAGGGAGAATGGAGACCCAGTACTTC. V is TRBV18 and J is TRBJ2-5, with 7 bases that match TRBD1. Looked up from germline, CDR1 is KGHSH and CDR2 is LQKENI. The CDR3 runs to 14 residues. V was clipped by 3 bases and J by 5 bases; unmatched bases: 6.

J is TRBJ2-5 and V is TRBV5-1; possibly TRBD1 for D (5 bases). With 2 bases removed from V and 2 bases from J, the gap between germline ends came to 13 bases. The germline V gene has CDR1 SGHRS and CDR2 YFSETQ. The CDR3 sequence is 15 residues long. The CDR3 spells CASSLGAGFQETQYF. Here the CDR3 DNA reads TGCGCCAGCAGCTTAGGGGCAGGCTTTCAAGAGACCCAGTACTTC.

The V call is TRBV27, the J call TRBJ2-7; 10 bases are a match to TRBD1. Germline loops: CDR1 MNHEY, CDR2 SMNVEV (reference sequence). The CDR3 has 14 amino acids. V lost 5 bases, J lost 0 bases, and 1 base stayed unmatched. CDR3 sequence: CASSRTGGSYEQYF. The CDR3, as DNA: TGTGCCAGCAGTAGGACAGGGGGCTCCTACGAGCAGTACTTC.

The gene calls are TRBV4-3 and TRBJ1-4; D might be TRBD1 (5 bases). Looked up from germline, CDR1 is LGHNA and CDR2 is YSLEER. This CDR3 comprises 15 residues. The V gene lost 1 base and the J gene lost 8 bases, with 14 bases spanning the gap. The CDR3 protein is CASSQGRQREEKLFF. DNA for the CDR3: TGCGCCAGCAGCCAAGGAAGACAGAGAGAGGAAAAACTGTTTTTT.